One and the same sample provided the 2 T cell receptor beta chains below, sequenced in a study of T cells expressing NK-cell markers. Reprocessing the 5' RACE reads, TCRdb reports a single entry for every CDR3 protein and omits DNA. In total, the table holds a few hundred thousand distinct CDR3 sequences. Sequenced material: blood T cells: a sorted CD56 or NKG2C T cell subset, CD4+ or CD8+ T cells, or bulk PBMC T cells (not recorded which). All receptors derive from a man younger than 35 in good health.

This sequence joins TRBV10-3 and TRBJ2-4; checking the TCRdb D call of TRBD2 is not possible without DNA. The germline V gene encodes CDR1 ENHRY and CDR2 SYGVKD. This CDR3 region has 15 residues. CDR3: CAISESKGGAGIQYF.

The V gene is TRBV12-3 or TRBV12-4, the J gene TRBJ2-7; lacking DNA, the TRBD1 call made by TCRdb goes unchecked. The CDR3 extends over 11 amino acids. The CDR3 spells CASSLQGEQYF.